This T cell receptor beta chain came from a study of CD8 T cells in ankylosing spondylitis. The study's findings and limits: In reactive arthritis synovial fluid and blood, some motif variants had been reported before. According to the report, clones linked to the disease were significantly enriched in matched synovial fluid samples taken from ankylosing spondylitis patients. Ankylosing spondylitis blood seemed to carry a telltale TCR beta motif made of roughly eight highly homologous variants.

Looked up from germline, CDR1 is DFQATT and CDR2 is SNEGSKA (reference sequence). This CDR3 region has 12 residues. Trimming left V 0 bases short and J 4 bases short, with 6 bases between. Quantitative barcoded 5'-RACE was used to prepare TCR beta libraries. Each CDR3 protein gets one entry after TCRdb re-called the 5' RACE reads with MiXCR. Of fewer than 450,000 distinct CDR3 sequences in the sample, about 15% were seen once. A remark on this clonotype: Antigen specificity is unknown.

The chain carries TRBV20-1 and TRBJ1-1, with unresolved D. The sample consisted of blood, either unsorted or a sorted T cell fraction (not recorded which). The sequence was obtained from a male donor with ankylosing spondylitis. CDR3 protein: CSARDPPTEAFF. The CDR3 DNA follows: TGCAGTGCTAGAGATCCCCCCACTGAAGCTTTCTTT.